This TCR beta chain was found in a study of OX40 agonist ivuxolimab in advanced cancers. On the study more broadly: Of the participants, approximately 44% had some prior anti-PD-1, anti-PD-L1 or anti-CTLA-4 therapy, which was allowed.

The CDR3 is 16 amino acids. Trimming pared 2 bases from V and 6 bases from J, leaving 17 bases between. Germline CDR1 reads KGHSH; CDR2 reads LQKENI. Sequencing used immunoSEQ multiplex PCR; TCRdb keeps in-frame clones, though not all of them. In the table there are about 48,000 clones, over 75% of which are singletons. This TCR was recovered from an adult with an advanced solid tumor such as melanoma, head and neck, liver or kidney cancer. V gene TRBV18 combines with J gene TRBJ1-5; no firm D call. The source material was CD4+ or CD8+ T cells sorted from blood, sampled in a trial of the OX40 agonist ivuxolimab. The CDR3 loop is CASSPSEIGLSQPQHF. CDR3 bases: TGTGCCAGCTCACCAAGTGAAATCGGACTCTCTCAGCCCCAGCATTTT.